This is a list of T cell receptor beta chains from one sample in a study of T cells in Graves' hyperthyroidism and ophthalmopathy. TCRdb passed the multiplex PCR reads through MiXCR, listing each CDR3 protein once. This table has 300,000 to 400,000 distinct CDR3 sequences, approximately 15% appearing once. The sample taken for sequencing was blood. These receptor sequences come from a woman in her thirties with Graves' ophthalmopathy. Both conserved end residues are part of each CDR3. A D gene is named only where the DNA matches it firmly. A clone size is listed for some rows: how often the clone was seen (once, few, many), or a class if it is expanded.

TRBV6-1	few	NA	TRBJ2-7	TGTGCCAGCAGTAACCGGGACAAAGTCCTCTACGAGCAGTACTTC	CASSNRDKVLYEQYF
TRBV18	NA	TRBD2	TRBJ2-5	TGTGCCAGCGCAGACCGACTAGCGTGGGAGACCCTGTACTTC	CASADRLAWETLYF
TRBV29-1	few	NA	TRBJ2-7	TGCAGCGTTAAATGGAGGGAGTCTAACTACGAGCAGTACTTC	CSVKWRESNYEQYF
TRBV3-1	many	TRBD1	TRBJ2-7	TGTGCCAGCAGCCAATCCGGGACAGGGGACAAGCAGTACTTC	CASSQSGTGDKQYF
TRBV7-9	NA	NA	TRBJ2-7	TGTGCCAGCAGCTTACTCGAGCAGTACTTC	CASSLLEQYF
TRBV11-1	NA	TRBD2	TRBJ2-7	TGTGCCAGCAGCTTATTAGCGGGAACCTACGAGCAGTACTTC	CASSLLAGTYEQYF
TRBV28	many	NA	TRBJ1-1	TGTGCCAGCAGTTTAGGGACCGGAGCGAACACTGAAGCTTTCTTT	CASSLGTGANTEAFF
TRBV12-3/TRBV12-4	many	NA	TRBJ2-3	TGTGCCAGCAGTTTAGCGGGGGGGCGGTTAGATACGCAGTATTTT	CASSLAGGRLDTQYF
TRBV3-1	many	NA	TRBJ2-3	TGTGCCAGCAGCCAAGAGTTAACAGATACGCAGTATTTT	CASSQELTDTQYF
TRBV30	NA	NA	TRBJ2-5	TGTGCCGGAACTAGCGGGACAGGGGAAGAGACCCAGTACTTC	CAGTSGTGEETQYF
TRBV7-9	many	NA	TRBJ2-7	TGTGCCAGCAGCTTCTTTAATGACGAGCAGTACTTC	CASSFFNDEQYF
TRBV12-3/TRBV12-4	NA	NA	TRBJ2-4	TGTGCCAGCAGTGGAGGGACAGCCGTAGCCAAAAACACTCAGTACTTC	CASSGGTAVAKNTQYF
TRBV7-8	many	TRBD1	TRBJ1-2	TGTGCCAGCACTCGGGGACAGAACTACACCTTC	CASTRGQNYTF
TRBV27	many	TRBD1	TRBJ2-1	TGTGCCAGCACGACAGGGTTCAACCCGCAGTTCTTC	CASTTGFNPQFF
TRBV6-1	NA	NA	TRBJ1-4	TGTGCCAGCGAATTAACAGGGTTGGGAAAACTGTTTTTT	CASELTGLGKLFF
TRBV20-1	many	NA	TRBJ1-5	TGCAGTGCTAGAGTTCCGGGGGGCCGCAATCAGCCCCAGCATTTT	CSARVPGGRNQPQHF
TRBV28	many	NA	TRBJ2-1	TGTGCCAGCAGTTTATCCCCCAGCTCCTACAATGAGCAGTTCTTC	CASSLSPSSYNEQFF
TRBV7-2	many	TRBD1	TRBJ2-3	TGTGCCAGCACCCTGACCATTCTAGGGACAGGCACAGATACGCAGTATTTT	CASTLTILGTGTDTQYF
TRBV5-1	many	NA	TRBJ1-1	TGCGCCAGCAGCATCGGTCCGGGGCCCATATCCACTGAAGCTTTCTTT	CASSIGPGPISTEAFF
TRBV28	many	NA	TRBJ2-2	TGTGCCAGCAGTAACAGGCGGCAGGCCGGGGAGCTGTTTTTT	CASSNRRQAGELFF
TRBV6-1	many	TRBD2	TRBJ2-5	TGTGCCAGCGCCATGACTAGCGGGGGAAAAGAGACCCAGTACTTC	CASAMTSGGKETQYF
TRBV7-3	few	NA	TRBJ2-2	TGTGCCAGCAGCTCAAACGGGAATACCGGGGAGCTGTTTTTT	CASSSNGNTGELFF
TRBV7-8	NA	NA	TRBJ1-4	TGTGCCAGCAGCTTAAAGTGGAGGACAGCGAATGAAAAACTGTTTTTT	CASSLKWRTANEKLFF
TRBV3-1	many	TRBD2	TRBJ2-5	TGTGCCAGCAGCCAAGAAGGGGGGACGAGCGGGGGGGCGAAGACCCAGTACTTC	CASSQEGGTSGGAKTQYF
TRBV30	many	TRBD2	TRBJ2-3	TGTGCCTGGGCCCGGGGGGGGGCAGACACGCAGTATTTT	CAWARGGADTQYF
TRBV7-2	many	NA	TRBJ1-2	TGTGCCAGCAGGCCCGCGGACCCCCACTATGGCTACACCTTC	CASRPADPHYGYTF
TRBV24-1	NA	TRBD2	TRBJ2-5	TGTGCCACCAGCAGACTAGCGGGGGGACAAGAGACCCAGTACTTC	CATSRLAGGQETQYF
TRBV6-1	many	TRBD1	TRBJ2-7	TGTGCCAGCGGCGACAGGGCCGAGCAGTACTTC	CASGDRAEQYF
TRBV28	many	TRBD1	TRBJ2-5	TGTGCCAGCAGTCCGGGACAGCGGCACCAAGAGACCCAGTACTTC	CASSPGQRHQETQYF
TRBV11-2	many	NA	TRBJ1-4	TGTGCCAGCAGCTTCGGGGGCACAGGGTACATGACTGAAAAACTGTTTTTT	CASSFGGTGYMTEKLFF
TRBV15	NA	TRBD1	TRBJ1-3	TGTGCCACCAGCAGAGGACAGGGGAAAACTGGAAACACCATATATTTT	CATSRGQGKTGNTIYF
TRBV20-1	many	NA	TRBJ1-1	TGCAGTGCTATAATAACCGGGACACCATTGAGGACTGAAGCTTTCTTT	CSAIITGTPLRTEAFF
TRBV12-3/TRBV12-4	many	NA	TRBJ2-5	TGTGCCAGCAGCCGAGTTATGTCGGGGGGCGTAGAGACCCAGTACTTC	CASSRVMSGGVETQYF
TRBV7-9	many	NA	TRBJ1-4	TGTGCCAGCAGTTTCATGGGGGGTGAAAAACTGTTTTTT	CASSFMGGEKLFF
TRBV7-9	many	NA	TRBJ2-7	TGTGCCAGCAGCAGAGGCATCTACGAGCAGTACTTC	CASSRGIYEQYF
TRBV29-1	few	TRBD2	TRBJ2-1	TGCAGCACTTCCCCGGGGGGGCTGGAGCAGTTCTTC	CSTSPGGLEQFF
TRBV2	many	NA	TRBJ1-2	TGTGCCAGCAGTGACAGGGGAAACTATGGCTACACCTTC	CASSDRGNYGYTF
TRBV5-1	NA	TRBD1	TRBJ1-2	TGCGCCAGCAGTGGCGGGACAGGGGGCTTGGGTGGCTACACCTTC	CASSGGTGGLGGYTF
TRBV28	many	NA	TRBJ2-6	TGTGCCAGCAGTTTCAGGCGGGACAGAAGCTCTGGGGCCAACGTCCTGACTTTC	CASSFRRDRSSGANVLTF
TRBV11-3	many	NA	TRBJ1-4	TGTGCCAGCAGCTTAGATCACCCCAGGGGCGATGAAAAACTGTTTTTT	CASSLDHPRGDEKLFF
TRBV5-5	many	NA	TRBJ1-6	TGTGCCAGCAGCTTGGAACAGGGAAGAAGATCACCCCTCCACTTT	CASSLEQGRRSPLHF
TRBV5-8	once	TRBD1	TRBJ1-2	TGTGCCAGCAGCCTCCGGGACAGGGGGCGGGCCGCGCGGTTGTATCGGAACTATGGCTACACCTTC	CASSLRDRGRAARLYRNYGYTF
TRBV2	many	TRBD1	TRBJ2-7	TGTGCCAGCAGTTCTACAGGGGGCCCTCGGAACGAGCAGTACTTC	CASSSTGGPRNEQYF
TRBV7-2	many	NA	TRBJ2-7	TGTGCCAGCTCCCCAGTGAGGGTCCCCTACGAGCAGTACTTC	CASSPVRVPYEQYF
TRBV3-1	many	TRBD1	TRBJ2-2	TGTGCCAGCAGCCAAGAAAGAGGACAGGGTGTTCCCGGGGAGCTGTTTTTT	CASSQERGQGVPGELFF
TRBV5-1	few	TRBD1	TRBJ2-3	TGCGCCAGCAACAGGGGCGGCACAGATACGCAGTATTTT	CASNRGGTDTQYF
TRBV6-5	many	TRBD2	TRBJ2-3	TGTGCCAGCAGTTACCGAGAGCGGGGGGGAGGAGATACGCAGTATTTT	CASSYRERGGGDTQYF
TRBV2	NA	TRBD2	TRBJ2-1	TGTGCCACCCTAGCGGGGGGGTGGGGTGAGCAGTTCTTC	CATLAGGWGEQFF
TRBV28	NA	NA	TRBJ2-7	TGTGCCAGCAGTGTTTACCACGAGCAGTACTTC	CASSVYHEQYF
TRBV9	many	TRBD1	TRBJ2-1	TGTGCCAGCAGCTTTCGGACAGGGGTTCTCGATGAGCAGTTCTTC	CASSFRTGVLDEQFF
TRBV19	few	NA	TRBJ1-3	TGTGCCGGTAAGAGGGCATCTGGAAACACCATATATTTT	CAGKRASGNTIYF
TRBV2	many	TRBD2	TRBJ2-1	TGTGCCAGCAGTACCGGGACTAGCGGGGGGGTTGAGCAGTTCTTC	CASSTGTSGGVEQFF
TRBV27	many	TRBD1	TRBJ1-2	TGTGCCAGCAGTCTTCACTCAGGGGGTGATGGCTACACCTTC	CASSLHSGGDGYTF